The text below deals with one T cell receptor (beta chain). Its antigen is undetermined. Only in-frame clones appear in the TCRdb table, and some are missing; sequencing was by immunoSEQ multiplex PCR. This sample has around 17,000 clones, with roughly 85% found just once. Methotrexate plus calcineurin inhibitor accompanied controls' myeloablative marrow transplants; sampling was 1 year later. The data were taken from a study of T cells after posttransplantation cyclophosphamide. Broader study findings: Blood and skin or GI T cell repertoires showed limited TRB overlap.

This CDR3 has 16 residues. Germline trimming cut 3 bases from V and 3 bases from J; bases unmatched to any gene: 7. Germline CDR1 is MNHNS and CDR2 is SASEGT. Sample: PBMCs, taken after allogeneic stem cell transplant with calcineurin inhibitor and methotrexate. J is TRBJ2-1 and V is TRBV6-1, with 8 bases aligning to TRBD2. The TCR comes from a female patient aged 18-30 years who received an allogeneic stem cell transplant from an unrelated donor, was CMV-positive, and had acute and chronic GVHD. A share of the T cells may be of graft donor origin. The chain's CDR3 is CASSDLTSGVYNEQFF. The CDR3 DNA reads TGTGCCAGCAGTGACTTAACTAGCGGAGTCTACAATGAGCAGTTCTTC.